This entry describes one T cell receptor (beta chain). This record comes from a study of blood T cell repertoires in COVID-19. The data were produced by immunoSEQ multiplex PCR, yet TCRdb's version contains in-frame clones alone and is incomplete. Among about 200,000 clones listed, approximately 85% were seen once. Trimming took 3 bases from V and 7 from J; bases not matched to a gene: 7. The CDR3 has 16 residues. The germline V gene encodes CDR1 LGHNA and CDR2 YSLEER. The chain is built from TRBV4-3 and TRBJ1-6; 9 positions match TRBD1. This clonotype originated in a woman older than 75 with COVID-19, enrolled during active disease. The sample consisted of peripheral blood. The chain's CDR3 is CASSQAMGQGNSPLHF. In DNA, the CDR3 is TGCGCCAGCAGCCAGGCTATGGGACAGGGAAATTCACCCCTCCACTTT.